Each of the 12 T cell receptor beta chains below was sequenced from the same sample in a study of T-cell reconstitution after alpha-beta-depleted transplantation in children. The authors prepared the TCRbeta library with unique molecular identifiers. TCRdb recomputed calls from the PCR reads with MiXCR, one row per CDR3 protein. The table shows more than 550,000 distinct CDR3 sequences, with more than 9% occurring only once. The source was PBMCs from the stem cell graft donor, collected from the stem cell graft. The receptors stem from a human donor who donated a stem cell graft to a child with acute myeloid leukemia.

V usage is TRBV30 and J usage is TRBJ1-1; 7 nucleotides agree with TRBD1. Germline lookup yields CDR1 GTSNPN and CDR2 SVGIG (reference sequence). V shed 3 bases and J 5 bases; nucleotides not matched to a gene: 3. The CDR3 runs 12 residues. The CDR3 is CAWSSGGTEAFF. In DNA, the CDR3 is TGTGCCTGGAGCTCAGGGGGTACTGAAGCTTTCTTT. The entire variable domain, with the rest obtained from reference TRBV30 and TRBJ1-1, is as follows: SQTIHQWPATLVQPVGSPLSLECTVEGTSNPNLYWYRQAAGRGLQLLFYSVGIGQISSEVPQNLSASRPQDRQFILSSKKLLLSDSGFYLCAWSSGGTEAFFGQGTRLTVV.

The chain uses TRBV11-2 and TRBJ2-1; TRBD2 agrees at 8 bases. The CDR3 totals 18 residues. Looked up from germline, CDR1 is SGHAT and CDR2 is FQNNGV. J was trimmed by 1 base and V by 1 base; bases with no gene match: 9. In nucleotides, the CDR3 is TGTGCCAGCAGCTTAGTGAACTTAGCGGGGCCTTCCTACAATGAGCAGTTCTTC. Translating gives CASSLVNLAGPSYNEQFF.

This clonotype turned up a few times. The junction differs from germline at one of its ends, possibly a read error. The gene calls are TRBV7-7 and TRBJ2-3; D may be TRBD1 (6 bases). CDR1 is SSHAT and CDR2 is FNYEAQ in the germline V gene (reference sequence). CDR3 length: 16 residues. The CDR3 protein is CASSPTPGQSTDTQYF. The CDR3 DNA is TGTGCTAGCAGCCCTACCCCCGGACAGAGCACAGATACGCAGTATTTT.

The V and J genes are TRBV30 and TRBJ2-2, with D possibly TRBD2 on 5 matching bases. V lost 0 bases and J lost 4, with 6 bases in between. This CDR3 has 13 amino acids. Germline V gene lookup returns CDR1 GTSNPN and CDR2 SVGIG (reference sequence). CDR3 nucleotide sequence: TGTGCCTGGAGTGTACGGGGCACCGGGGAGCTGTTTTTT. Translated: CAWSVRGTGELFF. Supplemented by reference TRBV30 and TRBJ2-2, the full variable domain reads SQTIHQWPATLVQPVGSPLSLECTVEGTSNPNLYWYRQAAGRGLQLLFYSVGIGQISSEVPQNLSASRPQDRQFILSSKKLLLSDSGFYLCAWSVRGTGELFFGEGSRLTVL.

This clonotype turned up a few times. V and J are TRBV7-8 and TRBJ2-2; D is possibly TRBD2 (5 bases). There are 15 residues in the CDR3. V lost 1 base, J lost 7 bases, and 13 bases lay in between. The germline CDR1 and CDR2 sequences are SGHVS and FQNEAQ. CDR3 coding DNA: TGTGCCAGCAGCTTAGGGCCGAGGGCGGTCGGGGAGCTGTTTTTT. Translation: CASSLGPRAVGELFF.

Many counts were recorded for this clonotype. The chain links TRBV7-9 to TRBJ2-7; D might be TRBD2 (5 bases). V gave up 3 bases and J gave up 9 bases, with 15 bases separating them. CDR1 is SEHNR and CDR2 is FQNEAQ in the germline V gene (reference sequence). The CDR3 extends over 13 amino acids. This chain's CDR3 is CASSFSSQAGQYF. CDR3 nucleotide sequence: TGTGCCAGCAGCTTCTCGTCCCAGGCGGGGCAGTACTTC.

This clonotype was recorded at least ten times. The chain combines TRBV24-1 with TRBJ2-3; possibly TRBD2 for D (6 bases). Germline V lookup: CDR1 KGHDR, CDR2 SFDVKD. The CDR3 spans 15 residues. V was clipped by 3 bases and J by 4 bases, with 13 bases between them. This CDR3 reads CATSDGAGKADTQYF. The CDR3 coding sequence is TGTGCCACCAGTGATGGGGCGGGAAAGGCAGATACGCAGTATTTT.

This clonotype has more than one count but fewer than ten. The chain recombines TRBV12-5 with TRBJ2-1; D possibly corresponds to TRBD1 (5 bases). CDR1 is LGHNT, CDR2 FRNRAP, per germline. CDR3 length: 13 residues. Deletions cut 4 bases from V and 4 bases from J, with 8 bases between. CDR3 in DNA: TGTGCTAGTGGTTCTTACAGGTACAATGAGCAGTTCTTC. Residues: CASGSYRYNEQFF.

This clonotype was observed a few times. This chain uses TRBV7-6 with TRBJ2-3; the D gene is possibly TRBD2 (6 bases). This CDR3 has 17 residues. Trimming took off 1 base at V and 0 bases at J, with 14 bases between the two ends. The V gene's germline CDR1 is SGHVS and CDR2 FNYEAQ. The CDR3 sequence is CASSLDLVAGSTDTQYF. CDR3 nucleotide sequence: TGTGCCAGCAGCTTAGATTTGGTCGCGGGGAGCACAGATACGCAGTATTTT.

CDR3 nucleotides: TGCGCCAGCAGCTCCAACACAGGTTACAATGAGCAGTTCTTC. It yields the protein CASSSNTGYNEQFF. V is TRBV5-1 and J is TRBJ2-1, with D possibly TRBD1 on 5 matching bases. V was pared by 3 bases and J by 4 bases, with 11 bases between. The CDR3 length is 14 residues. Looked up from germline, CDR1 is SGHRS and CDR2 is YFSETQ.

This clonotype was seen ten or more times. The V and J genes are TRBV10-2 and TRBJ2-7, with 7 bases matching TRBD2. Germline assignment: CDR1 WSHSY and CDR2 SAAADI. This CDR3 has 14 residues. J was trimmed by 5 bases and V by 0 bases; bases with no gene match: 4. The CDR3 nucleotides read TGCGCCAGCAGTGAGTCGCGGGAGTGGGACGAGCAGTACTTC. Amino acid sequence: CASSESREWDEQYF.

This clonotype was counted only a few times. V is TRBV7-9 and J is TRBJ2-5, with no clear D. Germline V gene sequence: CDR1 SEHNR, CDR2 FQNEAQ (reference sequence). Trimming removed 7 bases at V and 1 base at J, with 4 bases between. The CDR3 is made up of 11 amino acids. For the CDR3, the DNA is TGTGCCAGCAACATCCAAGAGACCCAGTACTTC. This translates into CASNIQETQYF. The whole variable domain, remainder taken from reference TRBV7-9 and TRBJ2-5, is DTGVSQNPRHKITKRGQNVTFRCDPISEHNRLYWYRQTLGQGPEFLTYFQNEAQLEKSRLLSDRFSAERPKGSFSTLEIQRTEQGDSAMYLCASNIQETQYFGPGTRLLVL.